This note documents a single T cell receptor (beta chain) sequence. The data are from a study of control samples from healthy donors and cancer patients. Measured with immunoSEQ multiplex PCR; TCRdb has only the in-frame clones, and not every one. The repertoire includes 190,000 or so clones, around 93% of them detected once, and more than 1.2% sits in the top ten. V shed 5 bases and J shed 9 bases, with 14 bases lying between them. CDR1 and CDR2 from the germline V gene are SQVTM and ANQGSEA. The CDR3 extends over 12 amino acids. Sequenced sample: blood. The clonotype originates from a young man in good health. The chain recombines TRBV29-1 with TRBJ2-1; tentatively, D is TRBD1 or TRBD2 (6 bases each). CDR3 amino acids: CSVRGADSEQFF. The CDR3 coding sequence is TGCAGCGTTAGGGGGGCAGACAGTGAGCAGTTCTTC.